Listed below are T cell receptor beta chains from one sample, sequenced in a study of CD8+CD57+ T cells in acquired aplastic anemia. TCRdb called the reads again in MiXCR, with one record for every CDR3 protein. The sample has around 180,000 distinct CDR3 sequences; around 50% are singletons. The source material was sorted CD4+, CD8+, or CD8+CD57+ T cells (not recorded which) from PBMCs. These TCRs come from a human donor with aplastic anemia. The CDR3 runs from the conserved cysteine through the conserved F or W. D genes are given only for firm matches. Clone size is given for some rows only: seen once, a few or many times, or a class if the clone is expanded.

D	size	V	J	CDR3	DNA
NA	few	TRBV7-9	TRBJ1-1	CASRGGSTEAFF	TGTGCCAGCAGGGGTGGGAGCACTGAAGCTTTCTTT
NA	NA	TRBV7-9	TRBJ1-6	CASSPRQSNSPLHF	TGTGCCAGCAGCCCTAGACAGAGTAATTCACCCCTCCACTTT
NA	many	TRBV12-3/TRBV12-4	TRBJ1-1	CASSTQGGVNTEAFF	TGTGCCAGCAGTACCCAGGGTGGGGTAAACACTGAAGCTTTCTTT
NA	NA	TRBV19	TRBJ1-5	CASSADRNSNQPQHF	TGTGCCAGTAGCGCTGACAGGAATAGCAATCAGCCCCAGCATTTT
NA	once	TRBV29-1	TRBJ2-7	CSVAYREGYEQYF	TGCAGCGTTGCATACAGGGAGGGCTACGAGCAGTACTTC
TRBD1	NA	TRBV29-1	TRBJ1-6	CSVSGQGRNSPLHF	TGCAGCGTTTCTGGACAGGGGCGGAATTCACCCCTCCACTTT
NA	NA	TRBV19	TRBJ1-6	CASSIVGLNSPLHF	TGTGCCAGTAGTATAGTGGGGTTAAATTCACCCCTCCACTTT
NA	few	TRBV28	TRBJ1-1	CASSPPSYRAQEAFF	TGTGCCAGCAGTCCTCCCTCCTACAGAGCTCAGGAAGCTTTCTTT
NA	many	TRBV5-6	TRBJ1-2	CASSPGRGYGYTF	TGTGCCAGCAGCCCCGGACGGGGCTATGGCTACACCTTC
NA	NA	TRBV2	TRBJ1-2	CASSRFEGNLVYTF	TGTGCCAGCAGTAGATTCGAGGGAAATTTGGTCTACACCTTC
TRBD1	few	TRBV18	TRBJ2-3	CASSPQGQGRTDTQYF	TGTGCCAGCTCACCACAGGGACAGGGGCGGACAGATACGCAGTATTTT
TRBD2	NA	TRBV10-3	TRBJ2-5	CAISESGGGQETQYF	TGTGCCATCAGTGAGTCGGGGGGGGGCCAAGAGACCCAGTACTTC
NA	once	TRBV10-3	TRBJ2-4	CAISTGLAKNIQYF	TGTGCCATCAGTACCGGGCTAGCCAAAAACATTCAGTACTTC
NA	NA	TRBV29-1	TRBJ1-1	CSVGAGPNTEAFF	TGCAGCGTTGGGGCTGGCCCGAACACTGAAGCTTTCTTT
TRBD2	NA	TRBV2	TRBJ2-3	CASSDWVKGGETQYF	TGTGCCAGCAGTGATTGGGTGAAGGGAGGGGAAACGCAGTATTTT
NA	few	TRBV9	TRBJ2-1	CASSTRSTSSYNEQFF	TGTGCCAGCAGCACCAGAAGCACGAGCTCCTACAATGAGCAGTTCTTC
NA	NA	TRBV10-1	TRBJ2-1	CASSESGPSAPLNNEQFF	TGCGCCAGCAGTGAGTCCGGGCCTAGCGCCCCGCTGAACAATGAGCAGTTCTTC
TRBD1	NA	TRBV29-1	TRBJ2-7	CSVDPGQGRPYEQYF	TGCAGCGTCGACCCGGGACAGGGGCGCCCCTACGAGCAGTACTTC
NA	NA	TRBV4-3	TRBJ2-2	CASSQGVPKGTGELFF	TGCGCCAGCAGCCAAGGGGTACCGAAGGGGACCGGGGAGCTGTTTTTT
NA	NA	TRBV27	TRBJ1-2	CASSPGAQMRGYTF	TGTGCCAGCAGCCCAGGGGCGCAGATGAGGGGCTACACCTTC
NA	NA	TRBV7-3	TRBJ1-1	CASSSSALWEAFF	TGTGCCAGCAGCTCCTCGGCCCTCTGGGAAGCTTTCTTT
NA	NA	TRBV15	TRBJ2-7	CATSPDLGYEQYF	TGTGCCACGAGCCCCGACCTAGGGTACGAGCAGTACTTC
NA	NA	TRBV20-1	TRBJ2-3	CSASLDTQYF	TGCAGTGCTAGTCTGGATACGCAGTATTTT
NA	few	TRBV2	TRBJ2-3	CASSAMRDTDTQYF	TGTGCCAGCAGTGCGATGCGGGACACAGATACGCAGTATTTT
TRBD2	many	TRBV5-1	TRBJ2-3	CASSLPSGESTDTQYF	TGCGCCAGCAGCTTACCTAGCGGGGAGAGCACAGATACGCAGTATTTT
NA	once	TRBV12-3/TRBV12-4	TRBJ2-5	CASSPSWLPQETQYF	TGTGCCAGCAGTCCCAGCTGGCTCCCCCAAGAGACCCAGTACTTC
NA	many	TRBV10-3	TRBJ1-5	CAIRQGSNQPQHF	TGTGCCATCAGACAGGGAAGCAATCAGCCCCAGCATTTT
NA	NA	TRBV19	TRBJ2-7	CASSISGGGIYEQYF	TGTGCCAGTAGTATTTCAGGAGGCGGGATCTACGAGCAGTACTTC
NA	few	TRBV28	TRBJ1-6	CASNPAGNRFNSPLHF	TGTGCCAGCAACCCCGCAGGAAACCGATTTAATTCACCCCTCCACTTT
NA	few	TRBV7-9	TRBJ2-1	CASSSNEQFF	TGTGCCAGCAGTTCAAATGAGCAGTTCTTC
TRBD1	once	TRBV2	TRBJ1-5	CASRTRGQGDQPQHF	TGTGCCAGCAGAACCAGGGGGCAGGGCGATCAGCCCCAGCATTTT
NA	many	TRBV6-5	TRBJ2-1	CASNGRGRGEQFF	TGTGCCAGCAACGGTAGGGGCAGGGGTGAGCAGTTCTTC
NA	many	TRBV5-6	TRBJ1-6	CASSSGRTISSYNSPLHF	TGTGCCAGCAGCTCCGGACGGACGATAAGCTCCTATAATTCACCCCTCCACTTT
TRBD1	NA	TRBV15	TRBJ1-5	CATSSSGTAGNQPQHF	TGTGCCACCAGCAGCTCCGGGACAGCGGGTAATCAGCCCCAGCATTTT
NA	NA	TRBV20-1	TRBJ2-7	CSAHPSGQTYEQYF	TGCAGTGCTCACCCCTCCGGACAGACCTACGAGCAGTACTTC
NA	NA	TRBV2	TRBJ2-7	CASSVLDATVGEQYF	TGTGCCAGCAGTGTTTTGGACGCCACAGTTGGCGAGCAGTACTTC
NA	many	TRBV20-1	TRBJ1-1	CSSIGGGGGVTEAFF	TGCAGTTCCATTGGGGGTGGGGGGGGCGTCACTGAAGCTTTCTTT
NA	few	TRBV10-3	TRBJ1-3	CATATASSGNTIYF	TGTGCCACAGCGACAGCCAGCTCTGGAAACACCATATATTTT
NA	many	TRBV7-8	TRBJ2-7	CASSLNGQRSSYEQYF	TGTGCCAGCAGCTTAAACGGACAGAGGTCGTCCTACGAGCAGTACTTC
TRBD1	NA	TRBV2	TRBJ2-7	CASSGGQGTYEQYF	TGTGCCAGCAGCGGGGGACAGGGTACCTACGAGCAGTACTTC
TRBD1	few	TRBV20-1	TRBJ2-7	CSARGTGSYEQYF	TGCAGTGCTAGAGGGACAGGTTCCTACGAGCAGTACTTC
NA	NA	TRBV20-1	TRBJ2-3	CSARDRSGGGTDTQYF	TGCAGTGCTAGAGACAGGAGTGGCGGGGGCACAGATACGCAGTATTTT
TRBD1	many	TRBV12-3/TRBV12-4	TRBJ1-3	CASSAGTGWGNTIYF	TGTGCCAGCAGCGCCGGGACAGGGTGGGGAAACACCATATATTTT
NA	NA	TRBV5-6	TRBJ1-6	CASSLAGAYSPLHF	TGTGCCAGCAGCTTGGCGGGGGCGTATTCACCCCTCCACTTT
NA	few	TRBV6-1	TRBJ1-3	CASSPQGVENTIYF	TGTGCCAGCAGTCCACAGGGAGTCGAAAACACCATATATTTT
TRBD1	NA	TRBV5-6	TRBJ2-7	CASSEEGTGGYEQYF	TGTGCCAGCAGCGAGGAAGGGACAGGGGGGTACGAGCAGTACTTC
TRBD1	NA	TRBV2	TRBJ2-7	CASTRDRGAGGEQYF	TGTGCCAGCACAAGGGACAGGGGGGCAGGGGGCGAGCAGTACTTC
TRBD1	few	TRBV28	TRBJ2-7	CASSSQGGIYEQYF	TGTGCCAGCAGCTCACAGGGGGGAATTTACGAGCAGTACTTC
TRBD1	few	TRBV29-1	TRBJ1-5	CSVEEGGNNQPQHF	TGCAGCGTTGAAGAAGGGGGCAACAATCAGCCCCAGCATTTT
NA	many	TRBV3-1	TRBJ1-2	CASSQGRGGAYGYTF	TGTGCCAGCAGCCAAGGCAGGGGAGGGGCCTATGGCTACACCTTC
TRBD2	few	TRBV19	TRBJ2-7	CAWSRGGAHEQYF	TGTGCCTGGAGCCGCGGGGGGGCCCACGAGCAGTACTTC
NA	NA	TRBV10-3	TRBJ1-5	CAISGAVTQPQHF	TGTGCCATCAGTGGGGCAGTGACTCAGCCCCAGCATTTT
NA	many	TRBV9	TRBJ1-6	CASSVTGQVGTLHF	TGTGCCAGCAGCGTAACAGGGCAGGTAGGGACCCTCCACTTT
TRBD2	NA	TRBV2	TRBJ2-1	CASRRGLAGGYNEQFF	TGTGCCAGCAGACGGGGACTAGCGGGGGGATACAATGAGCAGTTCTTC
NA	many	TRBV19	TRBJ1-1	CASSLAWGNTEAFF	TGTGCCAGTAGTCTGGCCTGGGGGAACACTGAAGCTTTCTTT
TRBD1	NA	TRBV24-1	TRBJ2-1	CATSDLQVTGGTEQFF	TGTGCCACCAGTGATTTGCAGGTGACAGGGGGCACTGAGCAGTTCTTC
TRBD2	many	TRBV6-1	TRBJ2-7	CASRGLAGGDYEQYF	TGTGCCAGCAGGGGACTAGCGGGGGGAGATTACGAGCAGTACTTC
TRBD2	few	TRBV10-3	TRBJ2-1	CASVEGGTYNEQFF	TGTGCCTCCGTGGAGGGAGGGACCTACAATGAGCAGTTCTTC
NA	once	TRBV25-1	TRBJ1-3	CASSEFLVNTIYF	TGTGCCAGCAGTGAATTCCTTGTCAACACCATATATTTT